A single sample gave rise to the 16 T cell receptor beta chains below, sequenced in a study of T cell repertoires in cytomegalovirus infection. TCRdb independently ran MiXCR on the reads; one entry per CDR3 protein. The repertoire holds hundreds of thousands of distinct CDR3 sequences, about 42% seen once, with about 45% in the top ten. What these receptors recognize is not known. The source material was cultured PBMCs, sampled from culture after CMV antigen stimulation. All receptors come from a human donor in good health (CMV status not recorded). Some clones in this sample may be carry-over from other donors' samples.

This clonotype came up a few times. The genes are TRBV12-5 and TRBJ2-3; TRBD2 is a possible D gene (5 bases). CDR3 length: 12 residues. Germline lookup yields CDR1 LGHNT and CDR2 FRNRAP. V lost 5 bases and J lost 12, with 15 bases in between. CDR3 protein: CASGPAKRVQYF. The DNA of the CDR3 is TGTGCTAGTGGTCCCGCCAAGAGGGTTCAGTATTTT. Using reference TRBV12-5 and TRBJ2-3 for the parts outside the CDR3, the full variable domain is DARVTQTPRHKVTEMGQEVTMRCQPILGHNTVFWYRQTMMQGLELLAYFRNRAPLDDSGMPKDRFSAEMPDATLATLKIQPSEPRDSAVYFCASGPAKRVQYFGPGTRLTVL.

This rearrangement joins TRBV12-3 or TRBV12-4 to TRBJ1-1; 8 positions match TRBD1. J gave up 6 bases and V 7 bases, and 7 bases lay outside the gene matches. This CDR3 has 13 amino acids. The CDR3 spells CASTRQGRSEAFF. In DNA form, the CDR3 reads TGTGCCAGCACTCGACAGGGGCGGTCTGAAGCTTTCTTT.

DNA for the CDR3: TGCAGTGCTAGTTTCACGAACACTGAAGCTTTCTTT. This codes for CSASFTNTEAFF. The V and J genes are TRBV20-1 and TRBJ1-1; D gene uncertain. The V and J ends lost 3 bases and 1 base respectively, with 6 bases between them. This CDR3 is built from 12 residues. The germline gives CDR1 DFQATT, CDR2 SNEGSKA (reference sequence).

The chain recombines TRBV9 with TRBJ2-7, with TRBD2 matching 8 bases. After removal of 3 bases from V and 0 bases from J, the junction contained 5 bases not matched to a gene. In germline, CDR1 is SGDLS, CDR2 YYNGEE. The CDR3 extends over 15 amino acids. DNA for the CDR3: TGTGCCAGCAGCGCCCAAAGCGGGAGCTCCTACGAGCAGTACTTC. Its protein product is CASSAQSGSSYEQYF.

CDR3 protein: CASSHIEGEQYF. CDR3 nucleotide sequence: TGTGCCAGCAGCCACATCGAGGGCGAGCAGTACTTC. V is TRBV3-1 and J is TRBJ2-7; tentative D call: TRBD2 (5 bases). CDR3 size: 12 residues. From germline, CDR1 is LGHDT and CDR2 YNNKEL (reference sequence). V was clipped by 3 bases and J by 6 bases, with 9 bases between them.

The chain has TRBV28 and TRBJ1-6; no reliable D call. Germline-derived CDR1 and CDR2 are MDHEN and SYDVKM. The CDR3 loop spans 15 amino acids. V was shortened by 1 base and J by 6 bases, with 10 bases between the two germline ends. The CDR3 DNA sequence: TGTGCCAGCAGTTTATTTCGGCAGAGTAATTCACCCCTCCACTTT. Protein product: CASSLFRQSNSPLHF.

This clonotype came up a few times. The chain has TRBV2 and TRBJ1-2; TRBD1 agrees at 8 bases. The V gene's germline CDR1 is SNHLY and CDR2 FYNNEI. With V trimmed by 6 bases and J by 0 bases, 0 bases remained unmatched. This CDR3 comprises 13 residues. In DNA form, the CDR3 reads TGTGCCAGCAGGGACAGGGCTAACTATGGCTACACCTTC. It codes for CASRDRANYGYTF.

CDR3 DNA: TGTGCCAGCAGCTCCTTGTTTCCGCCCCGGAGGGCTAGCTCCTACAATGAGCAGTTCTTC. Translating gives CASSSLFPPRRASSYNEQFF. The chain combines TRBV7-2 with TRBJ2-1; a weak D match, TRBD2 (6 bases). The CDR3 runs 20 residues. Germline loops: CDR1 SGHTA, CDR2 FQGNSA. V dropped 4 bases and J dropped 0 bases, with 25 bases sitting between them.

This chain links TRBV24-1 with TRBJ2-1, with 11 positions matching TRBD2. The CDR3 length is 16 residues. Germline lookup yields CDR1 KGHDR and CDR2 SFDVKD. V lost 5 bases to trimming and J lost 5 bases; unmatched junction nucleotides: 7. Here the CDR3 DNA reads TGTGCCACCAGTGGGGAACTAGCGGGAGTCGACAATGAGCAGTTCTTC. This codes for CATSGELAGVDNEQFF.

The chain couples TRBV6-1 to TRBJ2-7; 7 bases agree with TRBD2. The CDR3 extends over 14 amino acids. Losses at the gene ends were 5 bases for V and 7 bases for J; bases not matched to a gene: 11. In germline, CDR1 is MNHNS, CDR2 SASEGT. The CDR3: CASSLAGAAEEQYF. As DNA, the CDR3 is TGTGCCAGCAGTTTGGCGGGAGCGGCTGAAGAGCAGTACTTC.

This rearrangement joins TRBV12-3 or TRBV12-4 to TRBJ2-7; D is unresolved. The germline V and J ends were trimmed by 1 base and 3 bases, with 10 bases remaining between them. This CDR3 has 14 amino acids. CDR3 in DNA: TGTGCCAGCAGTTTAGACTCCAGATACTACGAGCAGTACTTC. It codes for CASSLDSRYYEQYF.

The chain couples TRBV12-3 or TRBV12-4 to TRBJ1-1; D ambiguous. There are 11 residues in the CDR3. Between the trimmed V and J ends, which lost 5 bases and 7 bases, there was a span of 8 bases. For the CDR3, the DNA is TGTGCCAGCAGTATAACAGTTGAAGCTTTCTTT. It translates to CASSITVEAFF.

This clonotype was found a few times. The J gene is TRBJ2-3, the V gene TRBV20-1; D is undetermined. The V and J ends lost 3 bases and 1 base respectively, with 11 bases between them. This CDR3 has 14 amino acids. Germline-derived CDR1 and CDR2 are DFQATT and SNEGSKA (reference sequence). CDR3 sequence reads: CSASITGRTDTQYF. CDR3 bases: TGCAGTGCTAGTATAACCGGGCGCACAGATACGCAGTATTTT.

The chain is built from TRBV7-9 and TRBJ1-1; the D is unclear. V lost 1 base to trimming and J lost 0 bases, with 12 bases between them. This CDR3 comprises 16 residues. Germline assignment: CDR1 SEHNR and CDR2 FQNEAQ (reference sequence). The CDR3 nucleotides read TGTGCCAGCAGCTTAGTCCGGCCAGTCATGAACACTGAAGCTTTCTTT. Encoded protein: CASSLVRPVMNTEAFF.

The chain joins TRBV11-3 to TRBJ2-2; TRBD1 is a possible D gene (5 bases). The germline V gene has CDR1 SGHNT and CDR2 YENEEA. This CDR3 comprises 15 residues. The V end was cut by 5 bases, the J end by 5 bases, with 15 bases between. CDR3 coding DNA: TGTGCCAGCAGCCATCCGGCCCAGGGAACCGGGGAGCTGTTTTTT. This gives the protein CASSHPAQGTGELFF. The full variable domain, in which reference TRBV11-3 and TRBJ2-2 provide the parts outside the CDR3, is EAGVVQSPRYKIIEKKQPVAFWCNPISGHNTLYWYLQNLGQGPELLIRYENEEAVDDSQLPKDRFSAERLKGVDSTLKIQPAELGDSAVYLCASSHPAQGTGELFFGEGSRLTVL.

This clonotype has just a few counts. The genes are TRBV6-2 or TRBV6-3 and TRBJ2-7; D perhaps matches TRBD2 (6 bases). This CDR3 contains 14 residues. V was cut by 6 bases and J by 4 bases, with 16 bases left in between. Germline V gives CDR1 MNHEY, CDR2 SVGEGT. The CDR3 is CASRQIGTLYEQYF. CDR3 nucleotide sequence: TGTGCCAGCAGACAAATAGGGACTTTATACGAGCAGTACTTC.